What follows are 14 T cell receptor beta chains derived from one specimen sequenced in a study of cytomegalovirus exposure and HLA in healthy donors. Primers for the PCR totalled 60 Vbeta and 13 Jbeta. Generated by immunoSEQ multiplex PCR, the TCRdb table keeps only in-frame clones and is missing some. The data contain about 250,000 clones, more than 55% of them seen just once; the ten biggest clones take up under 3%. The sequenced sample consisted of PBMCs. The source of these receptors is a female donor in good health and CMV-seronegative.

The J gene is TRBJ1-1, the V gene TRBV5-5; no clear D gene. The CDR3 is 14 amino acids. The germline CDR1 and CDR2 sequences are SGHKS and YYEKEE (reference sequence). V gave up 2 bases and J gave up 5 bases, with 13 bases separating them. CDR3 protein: CASSLTADMTEAFF. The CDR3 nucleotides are TGTGCCAGCAGCTTAACCGCTGACATGACTGAAGCTTTCTTT.

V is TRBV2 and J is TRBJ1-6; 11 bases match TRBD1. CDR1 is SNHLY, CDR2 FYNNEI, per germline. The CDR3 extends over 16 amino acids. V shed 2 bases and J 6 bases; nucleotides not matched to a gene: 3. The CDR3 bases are TGTGCCAGCAGTGAATTAGGACAGGGGGCTAATTCACCCCTCCACTTT. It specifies CASSELGQGANSPLHF.

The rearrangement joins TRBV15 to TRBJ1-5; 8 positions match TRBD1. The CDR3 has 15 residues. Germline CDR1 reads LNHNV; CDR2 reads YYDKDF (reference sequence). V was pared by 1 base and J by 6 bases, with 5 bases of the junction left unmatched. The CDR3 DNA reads TGTGCCACCAGCAGAGGGACAGGGCTAGGTCAGCCCCAGCATTTT. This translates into CATSRGTGLGQPQHF.

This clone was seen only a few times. CDR3: CASRADSRLAGGNEQFF. CDR3 DNA sequence: TGCGCCAGCAGAGCAGACTCTCGACTAGCGGGAGGTAATGAGCAGTTCTTC. The chain carries TRBV10-1 and TRBJ2-1, with 13 bases matching TRBD2. This CDR3 comprises 17 residues. The germline V gene has CDR1 WNHNN and CDR2 SYGVQD (reference sequence). V dropped 6 bases and J dropped 7; count of bases not matched to a gene: 12.

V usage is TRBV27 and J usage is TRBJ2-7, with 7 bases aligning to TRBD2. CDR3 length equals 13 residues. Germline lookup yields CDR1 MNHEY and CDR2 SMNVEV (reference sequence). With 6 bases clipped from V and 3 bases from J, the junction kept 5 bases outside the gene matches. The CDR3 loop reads CASSPGLSYEQYF. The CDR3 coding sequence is TGTGCCAGCAGCCCGGGACTAAGCTACGAGCAGTACTTC.

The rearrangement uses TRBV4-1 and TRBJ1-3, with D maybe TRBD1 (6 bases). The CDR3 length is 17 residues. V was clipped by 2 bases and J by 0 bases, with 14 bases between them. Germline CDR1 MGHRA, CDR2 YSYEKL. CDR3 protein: CASSQQGTGGSGNTIYF. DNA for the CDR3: TGCGCCAGCAGCCAACAGGGGACGGGCGGCTCTGGAAACACCATATATTTT.

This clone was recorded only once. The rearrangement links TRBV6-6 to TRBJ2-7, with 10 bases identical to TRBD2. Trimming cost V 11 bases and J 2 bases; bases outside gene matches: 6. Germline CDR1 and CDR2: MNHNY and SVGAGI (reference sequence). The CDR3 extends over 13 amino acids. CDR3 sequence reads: CAATTSGTYEQYF. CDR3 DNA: TGTGCCGCAACCACTAGCGGGACCTACGAGCAGTACTTC.

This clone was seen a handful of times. The CDR3 is CASTWDSLSEKLFF. The DNA for the CDR3 is TGTGCCAGCACCTGGGACAGCCTGTCTGAAAAACTGTTTTTT. The chain links TRBV21-1 to TRBJ1-4; the D call in the table, TRBD1, was not verified against the DNA. TRBV21-1 is marked as a pseudogene. The CDR3 consists of 14 residues.

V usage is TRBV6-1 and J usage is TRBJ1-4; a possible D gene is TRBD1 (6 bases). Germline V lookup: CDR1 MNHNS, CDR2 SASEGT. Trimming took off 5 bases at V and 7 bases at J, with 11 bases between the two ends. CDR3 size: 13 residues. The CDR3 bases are TGTGCCAGCAGTTCTAGGACAGCTGAAAAACTGTTTTTT. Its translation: CASSSRTAEKLFF.

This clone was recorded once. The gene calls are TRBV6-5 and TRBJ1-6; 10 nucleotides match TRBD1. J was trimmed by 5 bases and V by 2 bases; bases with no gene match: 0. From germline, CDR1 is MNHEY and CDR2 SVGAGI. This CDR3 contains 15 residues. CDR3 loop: CASSYGTGDNSPLHF. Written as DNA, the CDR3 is TGTGCCAGCAGTTACGGGACAGGGGATAATTCACCCCTCCACTTT.

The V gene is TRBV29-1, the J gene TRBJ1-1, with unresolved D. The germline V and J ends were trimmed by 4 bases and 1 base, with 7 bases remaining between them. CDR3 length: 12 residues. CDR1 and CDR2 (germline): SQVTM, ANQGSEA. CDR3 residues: CSVVWQNTEAFF. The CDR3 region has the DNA TGCAGCGTTGTATGGCAGAACACTGAAGCTTTCTTT.

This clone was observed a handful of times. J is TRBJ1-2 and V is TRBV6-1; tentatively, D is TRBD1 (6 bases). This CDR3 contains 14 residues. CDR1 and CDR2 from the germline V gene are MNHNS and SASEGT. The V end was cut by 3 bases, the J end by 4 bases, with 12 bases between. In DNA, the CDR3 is TGTGCCAGCAGTGAGGGGATAGGGGGCTATGGCTACACCTTC. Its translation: CASSEGIGGYGYTF.

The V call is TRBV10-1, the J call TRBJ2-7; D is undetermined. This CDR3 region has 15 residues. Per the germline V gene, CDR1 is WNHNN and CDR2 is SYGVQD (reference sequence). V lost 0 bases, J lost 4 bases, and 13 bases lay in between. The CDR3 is CASSESIAEYYEQYF. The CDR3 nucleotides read TGCGCCAGCAGTGAGTCGATCGCAGAATATTACGAGCAGTACTTC.

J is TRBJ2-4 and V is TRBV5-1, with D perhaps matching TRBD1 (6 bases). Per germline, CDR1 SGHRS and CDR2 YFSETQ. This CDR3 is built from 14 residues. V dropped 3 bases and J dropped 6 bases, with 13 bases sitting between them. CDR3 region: CASSSTGGGNIQYF. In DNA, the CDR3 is TGCGCCAGCAGCTCGACAGGTGGGGGAAACATTCAGTACTTC.